The TCR beta chain under discussion was sequenced for a study of blood T cell repertoires in COVID-19. Study overall: Acute-phase and convalescent COVID-19 samples originated in the United States, Italy and Spain. PBMCs, B-cell-depleted T cells, or T cells were the source of the cDNA or gDNA that made up the material.

The J segment lost 5 bases and the V segment lost 7 bases, leaving 1 base of the junction unmatched. This CDR3 contains 12 residues. Germline V lookup: CDR1 SGDLS, CDR2 YYNGEE. Contact with a PCR-confirmed or clinician-diagnosed COVID-19 case occurred within 2 weeks of entry. Source study methods: Estimation of nucleated cell counts was performed using reference gene primer amplification. Data came from immunoSEQ multiplex PCR; TCRdb stores just in-frame clones and leaves some out. V, J and clone size reflect that table, while D and trimming were determined from the DNA. The profile shows about 430,000 clones, approximately 91% of them singletons.

The sample comprised PBMCs or T cells enriched from blood (not recorded which). The rearrangement joins TRBV9 to TRBJ2-1; 9 positions agree with TRBD2. The sequence was collected from a young woman who had been exposed to COVID-19. CDR3 bases: TGTGCCAGCGCTAGCGGGGACAATGAGCAGTTCTTC. Its protein is CASASGDNEQFF.